Sequencing of this TCR beta chain was carried out in a study of cytomegalovirus exposure and HLA in healthy donors. This clone showed up just once. Trimming stripped 0 bases from V and 7 bases from J, with 10 bases between. The germline CDR1 and CDR2 sequences are MRHNA and SNTAGT. This CDR3 is built from 14 residues. PCR amplification relied on 60 Vbeta primers (plus 13 Jbeta primers). Assay used: immunoSEQ multiplex PCR; TCRdb lists only in-frame clones, some missing. The sample lists about 120,000 clones, roughly 80% occurring once. The rearrangement uses TRBV6-4 and TRBJ2-1; tentative D call: TRBD2 (6 bases). The sequence came from a middle-aged woman in good health and CMV-seropositive. Sample: PBMCs. The CDR3 here is CASSDSLEGNEQFF. For the CDR3, the DNA is TGTGCCAGCAGTGACTCGTTGGAGGGTAATGAGCAGTTCTTC.